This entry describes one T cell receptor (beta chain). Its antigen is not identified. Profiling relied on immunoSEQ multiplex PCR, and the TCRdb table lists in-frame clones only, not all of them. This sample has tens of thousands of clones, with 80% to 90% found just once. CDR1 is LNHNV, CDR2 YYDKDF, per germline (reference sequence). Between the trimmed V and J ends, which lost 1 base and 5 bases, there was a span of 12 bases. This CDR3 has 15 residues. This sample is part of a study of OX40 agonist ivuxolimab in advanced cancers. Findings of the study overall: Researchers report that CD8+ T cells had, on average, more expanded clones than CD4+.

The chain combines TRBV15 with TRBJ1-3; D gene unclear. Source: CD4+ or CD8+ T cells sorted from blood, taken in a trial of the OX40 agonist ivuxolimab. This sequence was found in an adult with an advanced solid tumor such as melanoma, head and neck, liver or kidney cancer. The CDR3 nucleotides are TGTGCCACCAGCAGAGTCAGAGGGAGAAGAAACACCATATATTTT. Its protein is CATSRVRGRRNTIYF.